A single TCR beta chain is shown here with its context. This specimen belongs to a study of blood T cell repertoires in COVID-19. About the research overall: Italy, Spain and the United States were the sources of the convalescent and acute COVID-19 samples. Sample material is recorded as cDNA or gDNA derived from T cells, B-cell-depleted T cells, or PBMCs.

Measured with immunoSEQ multiplex PCR; TCRdb has only the in-frame clones, and not every one. The repertoire includes 90,000 or so clones, around 93% of them detected once, and more than 1.5% sits in the top ten. This CDR3 spans 13 amino acids. Losses at the gene ends were 3 bases for V and 4 bases for J; bases not matched to a gene: 2. CDR1 is SGHKS, CDR2 YYEKEE, per germline (reference sequence). The chain recombines TRBV5-5 with TRBJ1-2; TRBD1 matches 8 bases. Sequenced: peripheral blood. The sequence derives from a human donor with active COVID-19. The donor label of this sample is uncertain. The CDR3 region has the DNA TGTGCCAGCAGCTCGACAGGGGTCTATGGCTACACCTTC. Residues: CASSSTGVYGYTF.